This TCR beta chain is drawn from a study of cytomegalovirus exposure and HLA in healthy donors. General study results and limits: Trimming of TCR beta V- and J-genes showed a link, identified in a later analysis, to a missense DCLRE1C variant. In an earlier analysis, about 87% or about 30%: the productive usage of most TCR beta V segments.

This CDR3 region has 13 residues. V lost 9 bases and J lost 3; bases outside the gene matches: 6. Germline assignment: CDR1 SGHNT and CDR2 YYREEE (reference sequence). PCR used 60 Vbeta primers and 13 Jbeta primers. Using immunoSEQ multiplex PCR, the repertoire was profiled, and TCRdb retains in-frame clones only, with some absent. Of around 97,000 clones in the sample, less than 9.5% were seen once. This clone occurred a few times. Its antigen remains unknown. This rearrangement joins TRBV5-4 to TRBJ2-7; TRBD1 matches at 10 bases. This receptor was obtained from a man aged 45-60 years in good health and CMV-seropositive. Material: PBMCs. CDR3 in amino acids: CAIQTGGSYEQYF. The DNA of the CDR3 is TGTGCCATACAGACAGGGGGCAGCTACGAGCAGTACTTC.